The entry below describes one TCR beta chain. Its antigen is unidentified. Other nucleotide sequences from this sample produce the same CDR3. This entry belongs to a study of CD8+ T cells in alopecia areata. Study as a whole: The drug, oral tofacitinib, was given to treated patients at 5 to 10 mg twice daily. Study conclusions and caveats: The study also sequences resident alphabeta T cells of normal skin in scalp samples. Mice gave a clearer picture of TCR sharing than patients did, possibly for HLA-related reasons. Affected lesional scalp, above all in alopecia totalis/universalis, was more clonal than normal scalp.

The authors extracted RNA and reverse transcribed it into cDNA as the sequencing template. TCRdb keeps only in-frame clones here, not all; method: immunoSEQ multiplex PCR. Seen here are some 200,000 clones, 59% observed once, and the top ten hold approximately 15%. CDR1 is SGHTA, CDR2 FQGNSA, per germline. V was pared by 6 bases and J by 4 bases, with 6 bases of the junction left unmatched. The CDR3 loop spans 14 amino acids. This sequence originates from a human donor with alopecia areata. Sequencing used CD4+ T cells sorted from blood, obtained at week 0. The rearrangement joins TRBV7-2 to TRBJ2-5; 9 bases are shared with TRBD1. The CDR3 region is CASRLDRGRETQYF. CDR3 sequence (DNA): TGTGCCAGCAGGCTAGACAGGGGGAGAGAGACCCAGTACTTC.